This T cell receptor (beta chain) derives from a study of blood T cells in healthy people across ages. Together with a sample-barcoded 5' primer, a J-beta primer mix was included in a second PCR lasting 7 to 11 cycles. Via MiXCR, TCRdb re-called the 5' RACE reads, giving one row per CDR3 protein. Of fewer than 750,000 distinct CDR3 sequences detected, less than 60% appear once; the ten largest clones hold around 23%. CDR3 length: 15 residues. Germline V gives CDR1 SEHNR, CDR2 FQNEAQ (reference sequence). Trimming removed 6 bases at V and 1 base at J, with 15 bases between. The chain employs TRBV7-9 and TRBJ1-1, with a weak D call TRBD1 (5 bases). Sequences were obtained from blood. The TCR comes from a man of 80 years or more in good health. The CDR3 is CASSPQGLPNTEAFF. CDR3 DNA: TGTGCCAGCAGTCCCCAGGGTCTCCCGAACACTGAAGCTTTCTTT.